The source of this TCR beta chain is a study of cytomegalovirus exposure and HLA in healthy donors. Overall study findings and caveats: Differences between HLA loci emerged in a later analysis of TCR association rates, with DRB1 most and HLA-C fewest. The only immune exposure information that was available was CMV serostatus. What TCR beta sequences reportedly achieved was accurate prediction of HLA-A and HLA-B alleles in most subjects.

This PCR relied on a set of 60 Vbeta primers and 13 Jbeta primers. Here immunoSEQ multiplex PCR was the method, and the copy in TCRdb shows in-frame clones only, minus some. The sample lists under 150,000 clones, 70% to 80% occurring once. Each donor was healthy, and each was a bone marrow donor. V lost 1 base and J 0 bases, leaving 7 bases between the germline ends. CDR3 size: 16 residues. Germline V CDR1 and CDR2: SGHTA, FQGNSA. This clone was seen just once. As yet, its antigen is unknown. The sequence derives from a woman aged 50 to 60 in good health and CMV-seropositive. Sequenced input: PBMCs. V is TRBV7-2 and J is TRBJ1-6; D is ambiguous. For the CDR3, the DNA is TGTGCCAGCAGCTTAGATGCGAGCTCCTATAATTCACCCCTCCACTTT. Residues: CASSLDASSYNSPLHF. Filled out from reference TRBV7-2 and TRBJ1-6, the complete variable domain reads GAGVSQSPSNKVTEKGKDVELRCDPISGHTALYWYRQSLGQGLEFLIYFQGNSAPDKSGLPSDRFSAERTGGSVSTLTIQRTQQEDSAVYLCASSLDASSYNSPLHFGNGTRLTVT.